Presented here are 25 T cell receptor beta chains from one specimen sequenced in a study of cytomegalovirus exposure and HLA in healthy donors (TCRdb year 2017). Receptors were amplified or captured by the immunoSEQ multiplex PCR assay. For the multiplex PCR, a mixture combining 60 forward primers for TCR Vbeta segments and 13 reverse primers for TCR Jbeta segments was used. This is the immuneACCESS table as TCRdb keeps it, with only in-frame sequences that have V and J called. A part of the clones is gone; compared with another copy, unresolved V genes explain less than half, and the rest is unexplained. The sample table lists some 90,000 clones, about 70% of them with a count of one. Clones ranked in the top ten supply around 2.9% of the sample. The sequencing input was PBMCs. The receptor set was obtained from a man in his forties or fifties in good health and CMV-seronegative.

The gene calls are TRBV28 and TRBJ2-3, with TRBD1 identical over 7 bases. Germline assignment: CDR1 MDHEN and CDR2 SYDVKM. This CDR3 is built from 17 residues. J was trimmed by 1 base and V by 4 bases; bases with no gene match: 11. CDR3 sequence reads: CASSSLVDRAGTDTQYF. In DNA, the CDR3 is TGTGCCAGCAGTTCACTAGTTGACAGGGCGGGCACAGATACGCAGTATTTT.

The chain links TRBV4-3 to TRBJ1-6; 10 nucleotides line up with TRBD1. Germline trimming cut 2 bases from V and 5 bases from J; bases unmatched to any gene: 6. The CDR3 spans 17 residues. Looked up from germline, CDR1 is LGHNA and CDR2 is YSLEER. Written as DNA, the CDR3 is TGCGCCAGCAGCCAAACTGCGGGGACAGGGGATAATTCACCCCTCCACTTT. This gives the protein CASSQTAGTGDNSPLHF.

The DNA for the CDR3 is TGTGCCAGCAGTTACGTGACAGGGGGGATTAACACTGAAGCTTTCTTT. As protein: CASSYVTGGINTEAFF. The gene calls are TRBV6-6 and TRBJ1-1, with TRBD1 identical over 9 bases. The CDR3 has 16 residues. Germline CDR1 MNHNY, CDR2 SVGAGI (reference sequence). Trimming at V came to 2 bases and at J to 2 bases, leaving 6 bases not matched to a gene.

The chain joins TRBV7-9 to TRBJ2-3, with TRBD1 matching 9 bases. Germline V gives CDR1 SEHNR, CDR2 FQNEAQ (reference sequence). V lost 5 bases and J lost 7; bases outside the gene matches: 7. This CDR3 is built from 14 residues. Here the CDR3 DNA reads TGTGCCAGCAGCAACCCACAGGGGGCGAATACGCAGTATTTT. It translates to CASSNPQGANTQYF.

The chain links TRBV20-1 to TRBJ1-1; 9 bases are a match to TRBD1. Trimming took 6 bases from V and 8 from J; bases not matched to a gene: 1. The germline gives CDR1 DFQATT, CDR2 SNEGSKA (reference sequence). CDR3 length equals 10 residues. The CDR3 sequence is CSADRGEAFF. The CDR3 nucleotides are TGCAGTGCGGACAGGGGCGAAGCTTTCTTT.

This clone occurred once. The J gene is TRBJ1-3, the V gene TRBV4-3; 7 bases are shared with TRBD1. Germline-derived CDR1 and CDR2 are LGHNA and YSLEER. J gave up 1 base and V 3 bases, and 9 bases lay outside the gene matches. The CDR3 extends over 17 amino acids. CDR3: CASSHQDRARSGNTIYF. In nucleotides, the CDR3 is TGCGCCAGCAGCCACCAAGACAGGGCCAGGTCTGGAAACACCATATATTTT.

This clone was observed a handful of times. J is TRBJ1-1 and V is TRBV2, with TRBD1 as a possible D gene (5 bases). Germline CDR1 SNHLY, CDR2 FYNNEI. The CDR3 loop spans 14 amino acids. The V and J ends lost 3 bases and 4 bases respectively, with 12 bases between them. CDR3 sequence: CASSEGRGVTEAFF. The DNA for the CDR3 is TGTGCCAGCAGTGAGGGACGCGGGGTCACTGAAGCTTTCTTT.

The sample holds one count of this clone. The gene calls are TRBV18 and TRBJ2-2; 10 bases map to TRBD2. CDR3 length: 16 residues. The germline V gene has CDR1 KGHSH and CDR2 LQKENI. With V trimmed by 3 bases and J by 4 bases, 5 bases remained unmatched. CDR3 loop: CASSPQGLAATGELFF. The CDR3 nucleotides read TGTGCCAGCTCACCCCAAGGACTAGCGGCCACCGGGGAGCTGTTTTTT.

This chain uses TRBV10-3 with TRBJ1-2; D gene uncertain. Trimming removed 1 base from V and 3 bases from J, with 12 bases in between. CDR1 is ENHRY, CDR2 SYGVKD, per germline. The CDR3 extends over 15 amino acids. This chain's CDR3 is CAISEFAAVDYGYTF. The CDR3, as DNA: TGTGCCATCAGTGAGTTCGCCGCGGTGGACTATGGCTACACCTTC.

This clone was observed a handful of times. The genes are TRBV2 and TRBJ1-4; TRBD1 aligns across 8 bases. V dropped 11 bases and J dropped 10; count of bases not matched to a gene: 6. The CDR3 loop spans 11 amino acids. Germline loops: CDR1 SNHLY, CDR2 FYNNEI. CDR3 region: CAGQGSGKLFF. CDR3 coding DNA: TGTGCCGGACAGGGATCCGGAAAACTGTTTTTT.

The rearrangement uses TRBV2 and TRBJ1-2; D is undetermined. The CDR3 extends over 12 amino acids. Between the trimmed V and J ends, which lost 11 bases and 3 bases, there was a span of 13 bases. Looked up from germline, CDR1 is SNHLY and CDR2 is FYNNEI. CDR3 region: CASLRGDYGYTF. The CDR3 DNA is TGTGCCTCCCTCAGAGGCGACTATGGCTACACCTTC.

This clone was counted once. The chain carries TRBV7-7 and TRBJ2-1; TRBD1 agrees at 9 bases. J lost 4 bases, V lost 6 bases, and 7 bases had no gene match. Germline loops: CDR1 SSHAT, CDR2 FNYEAQ (reference sequence). The CDR3 length is 15 residues. The CDR3 reads CASSPRDRDYNEQFF. CDR3 DNA sequence: TGTGCCAGCAGTCCCCGGGACAGGGATTACAATGAGCAGTTCTTC.

This clone was seen a single time. The genes are TRBV10-3 and TRBJ2-3, with 8 bases that match TRBD1. The junction had 8 bases not matched to a gene; V was cut back by 2 bases and J by 1 base. The CDR3 totals 17 residues. In germline, CDR1 is ENHRY, CDR2 SYGVKD. In DNA form, the CDR3 reads TGTGCCATCAGTGAGCGAACCAGGGGGCCCCGCACAGATACGCAGTATTTT. Translated: CAISERTRGPRTDTQYF.

This clone was counted once. J is TRBJ2-1 and V is TRBV29-1, with 10 bases aligning to TRBD2. V was clipped by 7 bases and J by 7 bases; unmatched bases: 13. Germline V CDR1 and CDR2: SQVTM, ANQGSEA. The CDR3 extends over 15 amino acids. The CDR3 loop reads CSAPLAGAAGNEQFF. The CDR3 bases are TGCAGCGCTCCTCTAGCGGGGGCAGCTGGAAATGAGCAGTTCTTC.

The genes are TRBV6-5 and TRBJ1-3; no clear D. The CDR3 is 15 amino acids. The germline CDR1 and CDR2 sequences are MNHEY and SVGAGI. The germline V and J ends were trimmed by 4 bases and 0 bases, with 10 bases remaining between them. The CDR3 coding sequence is TGTGCCAGCAGTTGGTTTGAGGGCTCTGGAAACACCATATATTTT. It codes for CASSWFEGSGNTIYF.

This clone was seen a few times. The chain links TRBV6-6 to TRBJ1-5, with D perhaps matching TRBD1 (5 bases). The CDR3 is 16 amino acids. Germline loops: CDR1 MNHNY, CDR2 SVGAGI (reference sequence). The V end was cut by 4 bases, the J end by 0 bases, with 13 bases between. The chain's CDR3 is CASSSTQGHSNQPQHF. CDR3 nucleotides: TGTGCCAGCAGTTCGACCCAGGGTCATAGCAATCAGCCCCAGCATTTT.

This chain uses TRBV18 with TRBJ2-3; 10 bases are shared with TRBD1. Germline trimming cut 0 bases from V and 1 base from J; bases unmatched to any gene: 1. CDR1 is KGHSH and CDR2 is LQKENI in the germline V gene. The length of the CDR3 is 16 residues. The CDR3 coding sequence is TGTGCCAGCTCACCACCGGGGACAGGGGGCACAGATACGCAGTATTTT. This sequence encodes CASSPPGTGGTDTQYF.

The J gene is TRBJ2-7, the V gene TRBV5-1; D is uncertain. Germline V gene sequence: CDR1 SGHRS, CDR2 YFSETQ. V dropped 0 bases and J dropped 7 bases, with 5 bases sitting between them. There are 11 residues in the CDR3. The CDR3 spells CASSLAREQYF. Written as DNA, the CDR3 is TGCGCCAGCAGCTTGGCCCGGGAGCAGTACTTC.

Regarding this clone: Additional DNA sequences in this sample encode the identical CDR3. This chain connects TRBV30 to TRBJ1-4; D perhaps matches TRBD1 (6 bases). Germline-derived CDR1 and CDR2 are GTSNPN and SVGIG (reference sequence). V lost 6 bases, J lost 5 bases, and 16 bases lay in between. The CDR3 is made up of 14 amino acids. CDR3 in amino acids: CACAGGQNNEKLFF. CDR3 coding DNA: TGTGCCTGCGCCGGGGGGCAGAACAATGAAAAACTGTTTTTT.

V and J are TRBV6-5 and TRBJ1-3; weak D call: TRBD1 (6 bases). The CDR3 spans 16 residues. Trimming pared 0 bases from V and 0 bases from J, leaving 9 bases between. Germline CDR1 and CDR2: MNHEY and SVGAGI. The CDR3 is CASSYSGDTSGNTIYF. Here the CDR3 DNA reads TGTGCCAGCAGTTACTCGGGGGACACCTCTGGAAACACCATATATTTT.

The V and J genes are TRBV5-1 and TRBJ2-7; tentatively, D is TRBD1 (6 bases). The CDR3 length is 14 residues. Germline CDR1 is SGHRS and CDR2 is YFSETQ. The V and J ends lost 3 bases and 2 bases respectively, with 12 bases between them. The CDR3 DNA follows: TGCGCCAGCAGCTCGATGACAGGAACCTACGAGCAGTACTTC. It codes for CASSSMTGTYEQYF.

V is TRBV9 and J is TRBJ1-3; no definite D call. This CDR3 is built from 13 residues. Germline values: CDR1 SGDLS, CDR2 YYNGEE. V dropped 0 bases and J dropped 3 bases, with 4 bases sitting between them. The CDR3 protein is CASSVVIGNTIYF. The CDR3 DNA is TGTGCCAGCAGCGTAGTAATTGGAAACACCATATATTTT.

This rearrangement joins TRBV28 to TRBJ1-6; D uncertain. CDR3 length: 14 residues. Trimming cost V 6 bases and J 7 bases, with 13 bases left between them. The germline V gene has CDR1 MDHEN and CDR2 SYDVKM. The DNA for the CDR3 is TGTGCCAGCAGCACTTTTAAACAGAATTCACCCCTCCACTTT. Residues: CASSTFKQNSPLHF.

The chain has TRBV7-3 and TRBJ2-1; D is possibly TRBD2 (6 bases). V was trimmed by 2 bases and J by 6 bases, leaving 17 bases between them. This CDR3 comprises 16 residues. The germline V gene encodes CDR1 SGHTA and CDR2 FQGTGA. As DNA, the CDR3 is TGTGCCAGCAGCTTAGGGTCTTTCCCGCGGGGCAATGAGCAGTTCTTC. Encoded protein: CASSLGSFPRGNEQFF.

The V gene is TRBV10-3, the J gene TRBJ2-3; TRBD2 matches 10 bases. The V gene's germline CDR1 is ENHRY and CDR2 SYGVKD. The length of the CDR3 is 15 residues. J was trimmed by 6 bases and V by 2 bases; bases with no gene match: 5. In DNA form, the CDR3 reads TGTGCCATCAGTGAGACTAGCGGGGCGTTGGATACGCAGTATTTT. Protein sequence: CAISETSGALDTQYF.